A selection of T cell receptor beta chains follows, all from one sample in a study of blood T cell repertoires in COVID-19. This table comes from immunoSEQ multiplex PCR, and its TCRdb copy is limited to in-frame clones, with some not included. Here the sample spans more than 300,000 clones, around nine tenths being singletons. Sequencing was performed on PBMCs or T cells enriched from blood (not recorded which). The receptor source for this set is a woman aged 18-35 years who had recovered from COVID-19. CDR3s include the opening cysteine and the closing phenylalanine or tryptophan. A D gene is named only where the DNA matches it firmly. Clone size is shown for a subset of rows, as once, few, many or a class of expanded clone.

d_call	v_call	j_call	clone_size	cdr3_aa	cdr3_nt
TRBD1	TRBV5-6	TRBJ1-1	.	CASSLSGTVNTEAFF	TGTGCCAGCAGCTTGTCTGGGACAGTGAACACTGAAGCTTTCTTT
TRBD1	TRBV30	TRBJ1-2	.	CAWGTVYGYTF	TGTGCCTGGGGGACAGTTTATGGCTACACCTTC
.	TRBV6-4	TRBJ1-1	.	CASSPGDYTEAFF	TGTGCCAGCAGTCCAGGGGATTACACTGAAGCTTTCTTT
.	TRBV5-6	TRBJ2-2	.	CASSFMNTGELFF	TGTGCCAGCAGCTTTATGAACACCGGGGAGCTGTTTTTT
.	TRBV12-5	TRBJ2-2	.	CASVFSGLNTGELFF	TGTGCTAGTGTGTTTTCAGGGCTAAACACCGGGGAGCTGTTTTTT
TRBD2	TRBV30	TRBJ2-1	once	CAWSGASGDYNEQFF	TGTGCCTGGAGTGGAGCTAGCGGGGATTACAATGAGCAGTTCTTC
.	TRBV7-3	TRBJ1-5	.	CASSFEGTPYSNQPQHF	TGTGCCAGCAGCTTTGAGGGGACACCTTATAGCAATCAGCCCCAGCATTTT
.	TRBV23-1	TRBJ2-2	.	CASSQSEENTGELFF	TGCGCCAGCAGTCAATCGGAGGAAAACACCGGGGAGCTGTTTTTT
.	TRBV11-2	TRBJ1-2	.	CASSLAGRDYGYTF	TGTGCCAGCAGCTTAGCGGGAAGGGACTATGGCTACACCTTC
.	TRBV5-8	TRBJ2-2	.	CASSLLPGSGELFF	TGTGCCAGCAGCTTGCTTCCGGGGTCCGGGGAGCTGTTTTTT
.	TRBV15	TRBJ1-4	.	CATSRGEGPTTEKLFF	TGTGCCACCAGCAGAGGCGAGGGCCCTACGACTGAAAAACTGTTTTTT
.	TRBV10-3	TRBJ2-1	.	CAIRDGQLNEQFF	TGTGCCATCAGAGATGGACAGCTCAATGAGCAGTTCTTC
.	TRBV12-3/TRBV12-4	TRBJ1-2	.	CASSLEGEGGYTF	TGTGCCAGCAGTTTAGAAGGGGAAGGTGGCTACACCTTC
TRBD1	TRBV9	TRBJ1-6	.	CASSGRTGGNSPLHF	TGTGCCAGCAGCGGTCGGACAGGGGGTAATTCACCCCTCCACTTT
TRBD1	TRBV29-1	TRBJ1-2	.	CSVEPQGFGYTF	TGCAGCGTTGAACCACAGGGGTTTGGCTACACCTTC
.	TRBV18	TRBJ1-3	.	CASSPLGLAGNTIYF	TGTGCCAGCTCACCTCTTGGGCTGGCTGGAAACACCATATATTTT
TRBD1	TRBV30	TRBJ1-2	.	CAWSVPGGVYGYTF	TGTGCCTGGAGTGTACCAGGGGGCGTATATGGCTACACCTTC
.	TRBV7-6	TRBJ1-1	.	CASSLEGVGGNTEAFF	TGTGCCAGCAGCTTAGAGGGGGTGGGCGGGAACACTGAAGCTTTCTTT
.	TRBV11-3	TRBJ2-2	once	CASSPGNTGELFF	TGTGCCAGCAGCCCCGGGAACACCGGGGAGCTGTTTTTT
.	TRBV5-4	TRBJ1-2	.	CASSPDKNYGYTF	TGTGCCAGCAGCCCCGACAAGAACTATGGCTACACCTTC
TRBD1	TRBV4-1	TRBJ1-5	once	CASSLPGTGDNQPQHF	TGCGCCAGCAGCTTGCCCGGGACAGGGGACAATCAGCCCCAGCATTTT
TRBD1	TRBV27	TRBJ2-1	.	CASSLSAGQGNIYNEQFF	TGTGCCAGCAGTTTATCGGCGGGACAGGGGAATATCTACAATGAGCAGTTCTTC
TRBD1	TRBV30	TRBJ1-2	.	CAWSVQWVRGRGGYTF	TGTGCCTGGAGTGTACAATGGGTCAGGGGGCGCGGTGGCTACACCTTC